This T cell receptor beta chain was recorded in a study of blood T cell repertoires in COVID-19. Looking at the study overall: Sources were T cells, B-cell-depleted T cells, or PBMCs; the material itself was cDNA or gDNA.

The V gene's germline CDR1 is SGHTA and CDR2 FQGNSA. Trimming cost V 5 bases and J 0 bases, with 8 bases left between them. The CDR3 spans 14 residues. The authors' processing: Reference gene primer amplification in the assay estimated nucleated cell counts. Here immunoSEQ multiplex PCR was the method, and the copy in TCRdb shows in-frame clones only, minus some. V, J and clone size are those of that table, while D and trimming were read from the DNA. The sample carries some 80,000 clones, roughly 87% recorded once. This receptor was taken from a woman between 50 and 59 years old with active or convalescent COVID-19. This chain links TRBV7-2 with TRBJ2-1; D remains ambiguous. Sequencing was performed on peripheral blood. This chain's CDR3 is CASSQTSSYNEQFF. CDR3 sequence (DNA): TGTGCCAGCAGCCAAACAAGCTCCTACAATGAGCAGTTCTTC.